One and the same sample provided the 2 T cell receptor beta chains below, sequenced in a study of shared clonotypes between healthy human individuals. The method was immunoSEQ multiplex PCR; TCRdb's version includes in-frame clones alone and lacks a portion of them. The repertoire holds about 2,200,000 clones, about 92% seen once, with about 1.8% in the top ten. Positive CCR7 selection of CD45RO-negative cells yielded the naive CD8 cells, and terminally differentiated effector memory CD45RA+ cells were excluded. Sample: naive CD8+ T cells from PBMCs. The origin of the receptors is a man aged 18-30 years in good health. Some clones in this sample may be carry-over from other donors' samples.

The chain employs TRBV28 and TRBJ2-1; no clear D. Per germline, CDR1 MDHEN and CDR2 SYDVKM. The ends were cut back, 7 bases at V and 7 bases at J, with 11 bases in the middle. The CDR3 loop spans 12 amino acids. CDR3 in DNA: TGTGCCAGCACTATGTCAGTGAATGAGCAGTTCTTC. This sequence encodes CASTMSVNEQFF.

This chain connects TRBV25-1 to TRBJ2-3; the D gene is possibly TRBD1 (6 bases). Trimming shortened V by 8 bases and J by 2 bases, and 14 bases separated the two germline ends. Germline V gene data show CDR1 as MGHDK and CDR2 as SYGVNS. This CDR3 has 14 amino acids. CDR3: CASGQDRFTDTQYF. The CDR3, as DNA: TGTGCCAGCGGTCAGGACAGATTCACAGATACGCAGTATTTT.